This is a list of T cell receptor beta chains from one sample in a study of cytomegalovirus exposure and HLA in healthy donors. This table comes from immunoSEQ multiplex PCR, and its TCRdb copy is limited to in-frame clones, with some not included. The sample comprises some 170,000 clones, about four fifths of which are singletons, and 13% rests with the top ten. What was sequenced was PBMCs. The receptors originated from a woman aged 50 to 65 in good health and CMV-seronegative. Both conserved end residues are part of each CDR3. D genes are given only for firm matches. Part of the rows lack a size; the others show once, few, many or a class for expanded clones.

TRBJ1-5	TRBD1	.	TRBV7-9	TGTGCCAGCAGCTTATCTGGACAGGGCAATCAGCCCCAGCATTTT	CASSLSGQGNQPQHF
TRBJ2-2	TRBD2	once	TRBV4-3	TGCGCCAGCTCCGGGGGGTCGAACACCGGGGAGCTGTTTTTT	CASSGGSNTGELFF
TRBJ1-2	.	.	TRBV5-1	TGCGCCAGCAGCTTGTCGGACAGAAGTGCTAACTATGGCTACACCTTC	CASSLSDRSANYGYTF
TRBJ1-1	.	.	TRBV29-1	TGCAGCGTCACAGTACTCACTGAAGCTTTCTTT	CSVTVLTEAFF
TRBJ1-2	TRBD1	few	TRBV5-4	TGCGCCAGCAGCCAAGAACAGGGGCCGCAGATTTATGGCTACACCTTC	CASSQEQGPQIYGYTF
TRBJ1-4	.	few	TRBV11-2	TGTGCCAGCAGCTTAGATGGAGAGGTTGGTGAAAAACTGTTTTTT	CASSLDGEVGEKLFF
TRBJ2-1	.	.	TRBV7-9	TGTGCCAGCAGCTTAAGCGGGACACACGAGCAGTTCTTC	CASSLSGTHEQFF
TRBJ1-2	.	.	TRBV28	TGTGCCAGCAGTATCGGAGCACGGGGTGTGTTC	CASSIGARGVF
TRBJ2-7	TRBD1	.	TRBV7-2	TGTGCCAGCAGCTCCGCAAGGACAGGGAACGAGCAGTACTTC	CASSSARTGNEQYF
TRBJ2-3	.	few	TRBV7-2	TGTGCCAGCAGCTTGGACAGAAGCACAGATACGCAGTATTTT	CASSLDRSTDTQYF
TRBJ1-2	TRBD1	once	TRBV6-5	TGTGCCAGCAGTTACTCGATAGGGACAGGCTTCGGCTACACCTTC	CASSYSIGTGFGYTF
TRBJ2-2	TRBD1	medium-sized	TRBV25-1	TGTGCCAGCAGATCACAGGGGACCGGGGAGCTGTTTTTT	CASRSQGTGELFF
TRBJ2-3	.	.	TRBV27	TGTGCCAGCAGTTTACGGGGGTACCCATTCACAGATACGCAGTATTTT	CASSLRGYPFTDTQYF
TRBJ2-2	.	.	TRBV7-9	TGTGCCAGCAGCTTCACAGGGTATGGCGGGGAGCTGTTTTTT	CASSFTGYGGELFF
TRBJ2-3	.	.	TRBV7-2	TGTGCCAGCAGCTCCCAGTGGGGGGCAGATACGCAGTATTTT	CASSSQWGADTQYF
TRBJ2-2	.	.	TRBV9	TGTGCCAGCAGCGGCGACTCCGCGAACACCGGGGAGCTGTTTTTT	CASSGDSANTGELFF
TRBJ1-1	TRBD1	.	TRBV7-2	TGTGCCAGCAGACACACGGACAGGGGCACTGAAGCTTTCTTT	CASRHTDRGTEAFF
TRBJ1-3	.	.	TRBV5-4	TGTGCCAGCAGCCTTGGGGGGGCCCACTCTGGAAACACCATATATTTT	CASSLGGAHSGNTIYF
TRBJ2-3	.	.	TRBV7-3	TGTGCCAGCAGCTTAACGGTAGCAGATACGCAGTATTTT	CASSLTVADTQYF
TRBJ2-3	TRBD2	.	TRBV13	TGTGCCAGCAGCGGTCGACTAGCGGGAGGGCCGGATACGCAGTATTTT	CASSGRLAGGPDTQYF
TRBJ2-6	.	.	TRBV7-2	TGTGCCAGCAGCTTAAGCGGTTTTGGGGCCAACGTCCTGACTTTC	CASSLSGFGANVLTF
TRBJ1-1	.	.	TRBV5-1	TGCGCCAGTTTGCGGGACCCGAACACTGAAGCTTTCTTT	CASLRDPNTEAFF
TRBJ2-6	TRBD1	.	TRBV28	TGTGCCAGCAGCTCGGGACAGGGGGCCTCTGGGGCCAACGTCCTGACTTTC	CASSSGQGASGANVLTF
TRBJ1-4	TRBD1	.	TRBV6-5	TGTGCCAGCAGTCGGACAGGGAGTAATGAAAAACTGTTTTTT	CASSRTGSNEKLFF
TRBJ2-2	.	.	TRBV11-3	TGTGCCAGCAGCTTCGGTCCGAACACCGGGGAGCTGTTTTTT	CASSFGPNTGELFF
TRBJ2-7	TRBD2	.	TRBV7-9	TGTGCCAGCAGCTTAGTAGCGGGCGAGCAGTACTTC	CASSLVAGEQYF
TRBJ2-1	.	.	TRBV30	TGTGCCTGGAGTTTAGCAGGGGATGAGCAGTTCTTC	CAWSLAGDEQFF
TRBJ1-3	.	.	TRBV7-2	TGTGCCAGCAGCTTGGCAGGGTTAAGCTCTGGAAACACCATATATTTT	CASSLAGLSSGNTIYF
TRBJ2-7	TRBD2	few	TRBV7-8	TGTGCCAGCAGCTTAGCTTTTGTGAGCGGGACCTCCTACGAGCAGTACTTC	CASSLAFVSGTSYEQYF
TRBJ1-1	.	.	TRBV7-3	TGTGCCAGCAGCTACCAGGCCGACACTGAAGCTTTCTTT	CASSYQADTEAFF
TRBJ2-1	TRBD2	.	TRBV6-4	TGTGCCAGCAGTGGGCTAAGCGGGGGGTTCGATGAGCAGTTCTTC	CASSGLSGGFDEQFF
TRBJ2-1	.	.	TRBV6-5	TGTGCCAGCAGGCTAGCGAATGAGCAGTTCTTC	CASRLANEQFF
TRBJ2-5	TRBD1	.	TRBV13	TGTGCCAGCAGCTGGGGACAGTCTCAAGAGACCCAGTACTTC	CASSWGQSQETQYF
TRBJ1-2	.	.	TRBV7-9	TGTGCCAGCAGCTTTTCGACTGGCGGGGGCTACACCTTC	CASSFSTGGGYTF
TRBJ1-6	.	.	TRBV13	TGTGCCAGCAGCTTAAGGCTGGGGGCGTCACCCCTCCACTTT	CASSLRLGASPLHF
TRBJ1-1	.	.	TRBV7-2	TGTGCCAGCAGCTTACAGAACACTGAAGCTTTCTTT	CASSLQNTEAFF
TRBJ1-2	TRBD1	.	TRBV5-8	TGTGCCAGCAGCTTGGAGGACAGGGGGCTGGATGGCTACACCTTC	CASSLEDRGLDGYTF